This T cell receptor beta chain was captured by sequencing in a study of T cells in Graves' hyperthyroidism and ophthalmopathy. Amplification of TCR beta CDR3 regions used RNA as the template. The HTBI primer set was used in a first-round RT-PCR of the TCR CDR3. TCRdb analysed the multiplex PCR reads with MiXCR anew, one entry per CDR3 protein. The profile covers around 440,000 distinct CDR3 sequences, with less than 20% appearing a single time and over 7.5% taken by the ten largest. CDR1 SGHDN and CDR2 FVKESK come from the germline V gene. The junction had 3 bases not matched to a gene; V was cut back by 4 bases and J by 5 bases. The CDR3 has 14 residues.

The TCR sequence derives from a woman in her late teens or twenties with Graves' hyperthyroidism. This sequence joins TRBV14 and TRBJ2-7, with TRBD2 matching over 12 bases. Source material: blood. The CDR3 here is CASSPSGRAHEQYF. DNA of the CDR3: TGTGCCAGCAGCCCTAGCGGGAGGGCCCACGAGCAGTACTTC.